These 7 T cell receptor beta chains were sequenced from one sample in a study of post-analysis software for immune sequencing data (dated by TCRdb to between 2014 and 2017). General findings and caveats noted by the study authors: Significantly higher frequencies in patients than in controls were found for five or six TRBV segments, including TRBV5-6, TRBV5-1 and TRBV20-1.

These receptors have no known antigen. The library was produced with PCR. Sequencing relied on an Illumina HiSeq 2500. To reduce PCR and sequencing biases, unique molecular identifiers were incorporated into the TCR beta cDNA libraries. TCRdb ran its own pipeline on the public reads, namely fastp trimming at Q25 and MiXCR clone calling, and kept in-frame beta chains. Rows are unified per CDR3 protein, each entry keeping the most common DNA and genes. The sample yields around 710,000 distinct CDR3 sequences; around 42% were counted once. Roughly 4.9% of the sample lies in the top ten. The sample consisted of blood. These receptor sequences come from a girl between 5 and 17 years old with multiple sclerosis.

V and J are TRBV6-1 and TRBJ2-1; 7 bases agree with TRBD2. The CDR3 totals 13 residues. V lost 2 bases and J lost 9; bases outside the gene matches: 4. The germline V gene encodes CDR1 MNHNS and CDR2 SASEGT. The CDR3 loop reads CASSERLAGEQFF. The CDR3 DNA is TGTGCCAGCAGTGAAAGACTAGCCGGTGAGCAGTTCTTC.

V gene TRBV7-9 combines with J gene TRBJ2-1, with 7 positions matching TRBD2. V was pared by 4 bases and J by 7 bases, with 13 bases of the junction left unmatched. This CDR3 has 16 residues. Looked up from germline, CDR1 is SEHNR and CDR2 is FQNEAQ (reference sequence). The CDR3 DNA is TGTGCCAGCAGCTCCACCTGGGAGGGGTCGGGTAATGAGCAGTTCTTC. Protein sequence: CASSSTWEGSGNEQFF.

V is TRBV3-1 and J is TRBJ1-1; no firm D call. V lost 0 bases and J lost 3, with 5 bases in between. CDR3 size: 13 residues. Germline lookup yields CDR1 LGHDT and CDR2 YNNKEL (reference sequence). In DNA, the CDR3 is TGTGCCAGCAGCCAAGATTTAGACACTGAAGCTTTCTTT. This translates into CASSQDLDTEAFF.

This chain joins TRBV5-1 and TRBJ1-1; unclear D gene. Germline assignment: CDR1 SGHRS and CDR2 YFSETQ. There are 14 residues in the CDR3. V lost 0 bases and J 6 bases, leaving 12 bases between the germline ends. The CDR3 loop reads CASSLVDQNAEAFF. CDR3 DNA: TGCGCCAGCAGCTTGGTGGACCAAAACGCTGAAGCTTTCTTT.

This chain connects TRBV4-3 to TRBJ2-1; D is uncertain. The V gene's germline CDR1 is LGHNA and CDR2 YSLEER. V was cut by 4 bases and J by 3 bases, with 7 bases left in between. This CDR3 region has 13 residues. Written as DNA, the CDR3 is TGCGCCAGCAGCCGCGGATTCTACAATGAGCAGTTCTTC. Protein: CASSRGFYNEQFF.

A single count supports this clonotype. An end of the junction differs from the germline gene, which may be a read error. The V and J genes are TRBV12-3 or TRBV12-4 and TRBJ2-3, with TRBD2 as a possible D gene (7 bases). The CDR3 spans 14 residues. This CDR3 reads CASSQGGGADAQYF. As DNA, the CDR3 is TGTGCCAGCAGTCAAGGGGGGGGCGCAGATGCGCAGTATTTT.

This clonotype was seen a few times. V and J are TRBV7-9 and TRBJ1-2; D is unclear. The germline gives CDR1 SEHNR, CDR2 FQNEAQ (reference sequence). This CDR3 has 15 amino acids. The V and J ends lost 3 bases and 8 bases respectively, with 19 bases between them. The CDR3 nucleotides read TGTGCCAGCAGCTTCCCACCCGATATAACAGAGGGCTACACCTTC. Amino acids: CASSFPPDITEGYTF.